This section outlines one TCR beta chain sequence together with its context. Its antigen is unknown. Base qualities are not recorded, but no much larger clone differs from it by a single base. Ficoll-Paque density gradient centrifugation was the method used to isolate PBMCs. This sample was included in a study of T-cell memory formation after mild COVID-19 (dated by TCRdb to the early 2020s). Broadly, across the study: TCR sequence clusters from the two donors were found to be largely donor specific. Two young, previously healthy adult volunteers, one female and one male, were included in the cohort. Longitudinal TCRalpha and TCRbeta repertoire sequencing tracked T-cell clones expanding and contracting after mild COVID-19 in a couple of donors. General findings and caveats noted by the study authors: Some responding clones were found in pre-infection memory, which suggests that pre-existing cross-reactive memory T cells took part in the SARS-CoV-2 response. SARS-CoV-2 specificity was not confirmed for the second-wave clones peaking on day 37. The study covered only a couple of mild cases, and larger cohorts including severe cases with pre-infection samples were considered necessary. Contracting CD4+ clones turned up mainly in the CM and EM memory subsets, whereas EMRA was where CD8+ clones were enriched. Clones that contracted from day 15 to 85 showed balanced CD4/CD8 phenotypes, whereas a second wave of clones that expanded from day 15 to 37 leaned towards CD4+.

Data came from an Illumina NovaSeq 6000. cDNA libraries for TCRalpha and TCRbeta were prepared by 5'RACE using constant-segment primers, with sample barcodes and unique molecular identifiers added. RNA was extracted from every sample with Trizol reagent. Amplification of the libraries took two PCR steps, and the second step added a second sample barcode plus Illumina TruSeq adapters. The libraries were sequenced on an Illumina NovaSeq using 2 x 150 bp paired-end reads. The authors' pipeline ran thus. Demultiplexing of reads and collapsing into UMI-guided consensus sequences were performed with migec v1.2.7. Using mixcr v2.1.11, UMI consensuses were aligned to TRA and TRB V and J templates and then assembled into clonotypes. Expanded or contracted clonotypes were those called significant by both edgeR and NoisET, with noise models trained on biological replicates. For edgeR calls, the thresholds were a false discovery rate-adjusted p below 0.01 and a log2 fold-change of 1. PCA with hierarchical clustering of max-normalized trajectories of the 1000 most abundant clonotypes was used as exploratory dynamics analysis. Separately sequenced CD4+ and CD8+ repertoires were used to assign the CD4 or CD8 phenotype of responding clones. TCRdb reworked the public reads: Q25 trimming with fastp, MiXCR clone assembly, productive beta chains retained. Rows with one shared CDR3 protein collapse into an entry with the most common genes and DNA. The V and J calls and clone size come from TCRdb's table, not from the authors' own analysis. The table for this sample lists about 170,000 distinct CDR3 sequences; roughly 13% of them were counted only once. The ten largest clones represent more than 3% of the sample.

This receptor was obtained from a man between 18 and 35 years old who had mild COVID-19 (a few samples of this study predate the infection). The sample titles of this study are shuffled in the database, so cell type and time point are left out; the donor was told from shared clones. Sample: PBMCs or a T cell subset sorted from them (not recorded which).

At the DNA level, the sequence is TGTGCCAGCAGCTTAGGACAGGCCAAGAACACTGAAGCTTTCTTT. Its amino acids are CASSLGQAKNTEAFF. The chain employs TRBV7-9 and TRBJ1-1, with a tentative D gene TRBD1 over 6 matching bases. Its CDR3 holds 15 amino acids, cysteine through phenylalanine. Left in the record is the CDR3 DNA by itself, 45 bases read in frame from the first base. V is cut by 1 base and J by 1 base, and the space between the germline ends is 10 bases. The germline V gene encodes CDR1 SEHNR and CDR2 FQNEAQ (reference sequence).